This record concerns one TCR beta chain sequence. Antigen specificity is unknown. Per germline, CDR1 SGHDN and CDR2 FVKESK. This CDR3 is built from 14 residues. Investigators made cDNA in eight separate reactions per sample. TCRdb derives one entry per CDR3 protein from the 5' RACE reads, leaving out DNA. The sample totals 440,000 or so distinct CDR3 sequences. These data originate in a study of monozygotic twins with inflammatory bowel disease. Findings of the study overall: The data gave no support to a single strong IBD-associated signal or clonotype. TCRbeta diversity (inverse Simpson) was lower in IBD patients than in healthy co-twins.

This chain connects TRBV14 to TRBJ1-4. The sequence was collected from a human donor with ulcerative colitis or Crohn's disease, or a healthy co-twin of an affected twin (not recorded which). The specimen was blood. The CDR3 loop is CASSQETFGEKLFF. The entire variable domain, with the rest obtained from reference TRBV14 and TRBJ1-4, is as follows: EAGVTQFPSHSVIEKGQTVTLRCDPISGHDNLYWYRRVMGKEIKFLLHFVKESKQDESGMPNNRFLAERTGGTYSTLKVQPAELEDSGVYFCASSQETFGEKLFFGSGTQLSVL.